The source of this T cell receptor (beta chain) is a study of T cell responses to AZD1222 COVID-19 vaccine. Some clones are missing from TCRdb's copy, which holds only in-frame ones; the method was immunoSEQ multiplex PCR. The data contain roughly 150,000 clones, 90% of them singletons. There are 15 residues in the CDR3. Germline CDR1 SGHAT, CDR2 FQNNGV. V trimming: 6 bases; J trimming: 6 bases; junction bases outside the gene matches: 9. Worth noting for this clone: What it binds is unknown.

Study results and limitations: Donors, mostly white British, included more females; clonal diversity was possibly underestimated.

V is TRBV11-2 and J is TRBJ2-2; 8 bases agree with TRBD2. Sequenced material: peripheral blood, taken 28 days after the second AZD1222 dose. The origin of this receptor is an adult who received the AZD1222 COVID-19 vaccine. CDR3 nucleotide sequence: TGTGCCAGCAGGTCCGGGACTAGTGGGCCCGGGGAGCTGTTTTTT. Its protein product is CASRSGTSGPGELFF.